This T cell receptor beta chain was captured by sequencing in a study of lymphopenia after photon versus proton radiotherapy. The V gene lost 4 bases and the J gene lost 0 bases, with 7 bases spanning the gap. This CDR3 has 13 residues. In germline, CDR1 is MNHEY, CDR2 SVGAGI. Profiled with immunoSEQ multiplex PCR; TCRdb holds only in-frame clones, not every one. The repertoire holds 45,000 to 65,000 clones, with around 88% as singletons. The receptor comes from a man in his fifties or sixties with gastric cancer. This sample comprised peripheral blood, obtained from a patient treated with photon-based radiotherapy. This chain connects TRBV6-5 to TRBJ2-7; no clear D gene. This CDR3 is CASSSVNSYEQYF. As DNA, the CDR3 is TGTGCCAGCAGTTCGGTCAACTCCTACGAGCAGTACTTC.